These 23 T cell receptor beta chains share one sample of origin, sequenced in a study of blood T cell repertoires in COVID-19. Measured with immunoSEQ multiplex PCR; TCRdb has only the in-frame clones, and not every one. In the table there are 120,000 to 150,000 clones, approximately 86% of which are singletons. Sequencing used peripheral blood. The receptors derive from a woman between 35 and 50 years old with active or convalescent COVID-19.

This rearrangement joins TRBV5-4 to TRBJ2-5; D gene uncertain. V gave up 0 bases and J gave up 5 bases, with 5 bases separating them. Germline values: CDR1 SGHNT, CDR2 YYREEE (reference sequence). CDR3 length equals 12 residues. CDR3 region: CASSLGEETQYF. CDR3 coding DNA: TGTGCCAGCAGCTTGGGCGAGGAGACCCAGTACTTC.

The CDR3 DNA reads TGCAGTGCTAGTAGACAGGGCCTGGGCTACACCTTC. It encodes CSASRQGLGYTF. This chain links TRBV20-1 with TRBJ1-2; TRBD1 agrees at 7 bases. The CDR3 runs 12 residues. Germline lookup yields CDR1 DFQATT and CDR2 SNEGSKA (reference sequence). V lost 3 bases, J lost 8 bases, and 6 bases stayed unmatched.

The chain carries TRBV27 and TRBJ1-5; 11 bases agree with TRBD1. V was clipped by 4 bases and J by 4 bases; unmatched bases: 6. Germline V CDR1 and CDR2: MNHEY, SMNVEV (reference sequence). The CDR3 has 16 amino acids. CDR3 sequence reads: CASSSWTGGVNQPQHF. CDR3 coding DNA: TGTGCCAGCAGTTCCTGGACAGGGGGCGTAAATCAGCCCCAGCATTTT.

This clone was seen just once. The chain employs TRBV2 and TRBJ2-2; D perhaps matches TRBD2 (7 bases). The CDR3 totals 12 residues. The V end was cut by 8 bases, the J end by 9 bases, with 13 bases between. Germline CDR1 and CDR2: SNHLY and FYNNEI. The CDR3 here is CASRGGARELFF. CDR3 bases: TGTGCCAGCCGAGGGGGGGCTAGGGAGCTGTTTTTT.

This clone was seen a few times. This chain connects TRBV2 to TRBJ2-3; possibly TRBD2 for D (5 bases). Germline CDR1 SNHLY, CDR2 FYNNEI. V was shortened by 5 bases and J by 4 bases, with 7 bases between the two germline ends. The CDR3 is 12 amino acids. The CDR3 nucleotides read TGTGCCAGCAGTTTAGCGTCAGATACGCAGTATTTT. This translates into CASSLASDTQYF.

CDR3 bases: TGTGCCAGCCGGGGGACAGGCTTGCACGAGCAGTACTTC. Its translation: CASRGTGLHEQYF. The genes are TRBV7-9 and TRBJ2-7, with TRBD1 matching 8 bases. The CDR3 sequence is 13 residues long. Germline trimming cut 8 bases from V and 5 bases from J; bases unmatched to any gene: 8. In germline, CDR1 is SEHNR, CDR2 FQNEAQ (reference sequence).

The chain carries TRBV27 and TRBJ1-1; a weak D match, TRBD1 (6 bases). The V end lost 3 bases, the J end lost 1 base, and 12 bases lay between the germline ends. Germline CDR1 is MNHEY and CDR2 is SMNVEV (reference sequence). This CDR3 has 15 residues. The CDR3 protein is CASSFQWTANTEAFF. Here the CDR3 DNA reads TGTGCCAGCAGTTTCCAATGGACAGCGAACACTGAAGCTTTCTTT.

V usage is TRBV12-5 and J usage is TRBJ1-1; a possible D gene is TRBD1 (5 bases). Germline CDR1 is LGHNT and CDR2 is FRNRAP. Trimming pared 5 bases from V and 10 bases from J, leaving 14 bases between. This CDR3 region has 12 residues. As DNA, the CDR3 is TGTGCTAGTGGTCCCGCGGGGAGGGGAGCTTTCTTT. It yields the protein CASGPAGRGAFF.

The count of this clone is one. This chain uses TRBV6-5 with TRBJ2-7; weak D call: TRBD1 (5 bases). The V end lost 2 bases, the J end lost 1 base, and 15 bases lay between the germline ends. CDR1 and CDR2 from the germline V gene are MNHEY and SVGAGI. CDR3 length equals 16 residues. The CDR3 DNA is TGTGCCAGCAGTTACGGCGATCTGGCAGGGTCCTACGAGCAGTACTTC. Translation gives CASSYGDLAGSYEQYF.

The V call is TRBV5-4, the J call TRBJ1-1; 7 bases line up with TRBD1. With 4 bases clipped from V and 4 bases from J, the junction kept 10 bases outside the gene matches. The CDR3 spans 15 residues. Germline V CDR1 and CDR2: SGHNT, YYREEE (reference sequence). This CDR3 is CASSPMTGTSTEAFF. The CDR3 DNA is TGTGCCAGCAGCCCAATGACAGGGACGAGCACTGAAGCTTTCTTT. Looking up the rest from reference TRBV5-4 and TRBJ1-1 gives the full variable domain: ETGVTQSPTHLIKTRGQQVTLRCSSQSGHNTVSWYQQALGQGPQFIFQYYREEENGRGNFPPRFSGLQFPNYSSELNVNALELDDSALYLCASSPMTGTSTEAFFGQGTRLTVV.

This sequence joins TRBV4-1 and TRBJ2-1; 12 nucleotides agree with TRBD2. This CDR3 is built from 15 residues. The germline V gene encodes CDR1 MGHRA and CDR2 YSYEKL. Losses at the gene ends were 0 bases for V and 14 bases for J; bases not matched to a gene: 8. This chain's CDR3 is CASSQESSSGGAEFF. As DNA, the CDR3 is TGCGCCAGCAGCCAAGAGTCGTCTAGCGGGGGGGCTGAGTTCTTC.

CDR3 region: CASSFPTGEVSDNSPLHF. In DNA, the CDR3 is TGTGCCAGCAGTTTCCCGACAGGGGAAGTTAGCGATAATTCACCCCTCCACTTT. The V call is TRBV28, the J call TRBJ1-6; 8 bases align to TRBD1. J lost 5 bases, V lost 3 bases, and 12 bases had no gene match. The germline gives CDR1 MDHEN, CDR2 SYDVKM. This CDR3 contains 18 residues.

V usage is TRBV6-1 and J usage is TRBJ2-1; 8 nucleotides line up with TRBD2. After removal of 3 bases from V and 16 bases from J, the junction contained 8 bases not matched to a gene. The CDR3 covers 12 residues. CDR1 MNHNS and CDR2 SASEGT come from the germline V gene. Written as DNA, the CDR3 is TGTGCCAGCAGTGATGGGGTAGCGGGACGATTCTTC. It codes for CASSDGVAGRFF.

A single count supports this clone. The rearrangement links TRBV9 to TRBJ2-7; 9 bases match TRBD1. Germline values: CDR1 SGDLS, CDR2 YYNGEE. This CDR3 region has 16 residues. After removal of 4 bases from V and 2 bases from J, the junction contained 10 bases not matched to a gene. The chain's CDR3 is CASSPNRGLGTYEQYF. In DNA, the CDR3 is TGTGCCAGCAGCCCAAACAGGGGGCTGGGGACCTACGAGCAGTACTTC.

The chain uses TRBV15 and TRBJ2-2; possibly TRBD1 for D (5 bases). With 0 bases removed from V and 7 bases from J, the gap between germline ends came to 9 bases. This CDR3 spans 14 amino acids. The V gene's germline CDR1 is LNHNV and CDR2 YYDKDF (reference sequence). As DNA, the CDR3 is TGTGCCACCAGCAGAGATCAGGGTGTCGGGGAGCTGTTTTTT. It is translated as CATSRDQGVGELFF.

V usage is TRBV12-3 or TRBV12-4 and J usage is TRBJ1-3; D gene unclear. CDR3 length equals 13 residues. With 7 bases removed from V and 0 bases from J, the gap between germline ends came to 7 bases. CDR3 bases: TGTGCCAGCACCCAAAACTCTGGAAACACCATATATTTT. The encoded protein is CASTQNSGNTIYF.

The rearrangement joins TRBV29-1 to TRBJ2-1; 7 bases align to TRBD1. This CDR3 is 16 amino acids long. The V gene end was trimmed by 6 bases and the J gene end by 0 bases; junction bases not matched to a gene: 11. Germline-derived CDR1 and CDR2 are SQVTM and ANQGSEA. The CDR3 region is CSVYITGTASYNEQFF. DNA of the CDR3: TGCAGCGTCTATATAACCGGGACAGCCTCCTACAATGAGCAGTTCTTC.

The chain has TRBV4-3 and TRBJ2-7; D unclear. CDR1 is LGHNA and CDR2 is YSLEER in the germline V gene. This CDR3 region has 14 residues. Between the trimmed V and J ends, which lost 3 bases and 2 bases, there was a span of 11 bases. CDR3 nucleotide sequence: TGCGCCAGCAGCCAGGGCGAGTTAGCCTACGAGCAGTACTTC. Translated, it gives CASSQGELAYEQYF.

The table lists this clone with a count of one. The V and J genes are TRBV4-2 and TRBJ1-1, with unresolved D. The ends were cut back, 3 bases at V and 7 bases at J, with 15 bases in the middle. The CDR3 is 14 residues long. The V gene's germline CDR1 is LGHNA and CDR2 YNFKEQ. The CDR3 is CASSQRLGRGEAFF. CDR3 coding DNA: TGTGCCAGCAGCCAGAGGCTCGGGAGAGGTGAAGCTTTCTTT.

The CDR3 loop is CASSLAGGPPNEQFF. CDR3 in DNA: TGTGCCAGCAGTTTAGCGGGAGGGCCCCCCAATGAGCAGTTCTTC. The chain couples TRBV6-2 or TRBV6-3 to TRBJ2-1, with 11 bases that match TRBD2. Germline trimming cut 4 bases from V and 6 bases from J; bases unmatched to any gene: 5. The CDR3 has 15 residues. Germline V gives CDR1 MNHEY, CDR2 SVGEGT.

This clone was seen a few times. V and J are TRBV19 and TRBJ1-2; D unresolved. The ends were cut back, 3 bases at V and 8 bases at J, with 7 bases in the middle. CDR1 is LNHDA and CDR2 is SQIVND in the germline V gene (reference sequence). The CDR3 covers 11 residues. CDR3 nucleotides: TGTGCCAGTAGTATCCCGGGGGGCTACACCTTC. Translated, it gives CASSIPGGYTF. Looking up the rest from reference TRBV19 and TRBJ1-2 gives the full variable domain: DGGITQSPKYLFRKEGQNVTLSCEQNLNHDAMYWYRQDPGQGLRLIYYSQIVNDFQKGDIAEGYSVSREKKESFPLTVTSAQKNPTAFYLCASSIPGGYTFGSGTRLTVV.

The rearrangement uses TRBV5-1 and TRBJ2-1; D is uncertain. CDR3 length: 15 amino acids. With 6 bases removed from V and 0 bases from J, the gap between germline ends came to 13 bases. Germline lookup yields CDR1 SGHRS and CDR2 YFSETQ. The CDR3 nucleotides are TGCGCCAGCACCCCAGCGAGTAGCTCCTACAATGAGCAGTTCTTC. The encoded protein is CASTPASSSYNEQFF.

This clone was detected a few times. This CDR3 is CASSEGNRDRPTGGYTF. CDR3 in DNA: TGTGCCAGCAGCGAGGGAAACCGGGACAGGCCTACGGGTGGCTACACCTTC. The chain couples TRBV7-9 to TRBJ1-2, with 8 bases aligning to TRBD1. With V trimmed by 5 bases and J by 7 bases, 18 bases remained unmatched. From germline, CDR1 is SEHNR and CDR2 FQNEAQ (reference sequence). This CDR3 spans 17 amino acids.